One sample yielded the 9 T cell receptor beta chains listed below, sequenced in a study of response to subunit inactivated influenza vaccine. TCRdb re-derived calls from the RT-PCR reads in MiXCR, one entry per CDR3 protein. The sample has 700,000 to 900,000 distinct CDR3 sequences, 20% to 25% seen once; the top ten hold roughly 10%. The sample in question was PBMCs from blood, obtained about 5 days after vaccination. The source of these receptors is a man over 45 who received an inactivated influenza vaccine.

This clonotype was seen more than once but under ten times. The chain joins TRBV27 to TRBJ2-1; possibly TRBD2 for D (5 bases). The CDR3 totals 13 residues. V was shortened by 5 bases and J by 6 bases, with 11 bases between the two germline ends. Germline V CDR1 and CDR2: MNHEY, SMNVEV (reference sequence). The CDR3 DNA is TGTGCCAGCAGTGACGGCGGGTCCAATGAGCAGTTCTTC. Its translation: CASSDGGSNEQFF.

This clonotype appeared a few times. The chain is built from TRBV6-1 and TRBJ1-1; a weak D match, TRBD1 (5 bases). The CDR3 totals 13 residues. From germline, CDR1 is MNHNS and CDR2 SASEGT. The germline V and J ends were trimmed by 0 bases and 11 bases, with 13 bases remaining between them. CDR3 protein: CASSEAGRLRAFF. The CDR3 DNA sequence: TGTGCCAGCAGTGAAGCGGGACGTTTACGGGCTTTCTTT.

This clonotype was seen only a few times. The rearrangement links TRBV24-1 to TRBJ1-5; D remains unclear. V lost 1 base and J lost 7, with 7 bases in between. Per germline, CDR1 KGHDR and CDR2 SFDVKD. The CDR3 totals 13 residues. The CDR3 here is CATSDFGGQPQHF. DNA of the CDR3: TGTGCCACCAGTGATTTCGGTGGCCAGCCCCAGCATTTT.

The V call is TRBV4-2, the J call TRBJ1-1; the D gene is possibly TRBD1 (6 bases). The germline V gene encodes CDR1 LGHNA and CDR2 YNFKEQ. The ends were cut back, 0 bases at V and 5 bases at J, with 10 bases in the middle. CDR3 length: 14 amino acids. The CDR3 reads CASSQEQGYTEAFF. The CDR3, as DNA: TGTGCCAGCAGCCAAGAGCAGGGGTATACTGAAGCTTTCTTT.

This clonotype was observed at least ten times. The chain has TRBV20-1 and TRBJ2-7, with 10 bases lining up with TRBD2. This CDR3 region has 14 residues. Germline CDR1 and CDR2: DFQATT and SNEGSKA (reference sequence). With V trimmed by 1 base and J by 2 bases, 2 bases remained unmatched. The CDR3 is CSARGSGGAYEQYF. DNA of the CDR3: TGCAGTGCTAGAGGAAGCGGGGGGGCCTACGAGCAGTACTTC.

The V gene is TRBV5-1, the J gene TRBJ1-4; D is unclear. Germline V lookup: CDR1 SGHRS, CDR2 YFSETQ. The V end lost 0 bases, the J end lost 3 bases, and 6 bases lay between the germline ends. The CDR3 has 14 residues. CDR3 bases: TGCGCCAGCAGCTTGGCCGGGGCTAATGAAAAACTGTTTTTT. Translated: CASSLAGANEKLFF.

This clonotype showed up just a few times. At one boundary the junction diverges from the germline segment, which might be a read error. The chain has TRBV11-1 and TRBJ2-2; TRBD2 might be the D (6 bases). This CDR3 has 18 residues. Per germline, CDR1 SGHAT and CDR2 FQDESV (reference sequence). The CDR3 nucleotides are TGTGCCAGCAACTTAAGCGGCGCAGGCCCAACTAGCCGAGGGGAGCTGTTTTTT. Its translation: CASNLSGAGPTSRGELFF. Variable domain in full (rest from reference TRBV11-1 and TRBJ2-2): EAEVAQSPRYKITEKSQAVAFWCDPISGHATLYWYRQILGQGPELLVQFQDESVVDDSQLPKDRFSAERLKGVDSTLKIQPAELGDSAMYLCASNLSGAGPTSRGELFFGEGSRLTVL.

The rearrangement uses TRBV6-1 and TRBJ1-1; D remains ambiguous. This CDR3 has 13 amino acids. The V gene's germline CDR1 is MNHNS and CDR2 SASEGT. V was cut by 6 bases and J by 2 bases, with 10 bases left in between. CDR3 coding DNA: TGTGCCAGCAGAGGACCGGTAAACACTGAAGCTTTCTTT. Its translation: CASRGPVNTEAFF.

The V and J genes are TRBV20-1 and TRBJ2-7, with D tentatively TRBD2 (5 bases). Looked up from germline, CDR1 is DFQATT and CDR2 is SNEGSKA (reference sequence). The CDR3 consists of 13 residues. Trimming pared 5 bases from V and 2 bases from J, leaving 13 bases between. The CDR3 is CSAWAGGTYEQYF. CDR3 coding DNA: TGCAGTGCTTGGGCGGGTGGGACCTACGAGCAGTACTTC.